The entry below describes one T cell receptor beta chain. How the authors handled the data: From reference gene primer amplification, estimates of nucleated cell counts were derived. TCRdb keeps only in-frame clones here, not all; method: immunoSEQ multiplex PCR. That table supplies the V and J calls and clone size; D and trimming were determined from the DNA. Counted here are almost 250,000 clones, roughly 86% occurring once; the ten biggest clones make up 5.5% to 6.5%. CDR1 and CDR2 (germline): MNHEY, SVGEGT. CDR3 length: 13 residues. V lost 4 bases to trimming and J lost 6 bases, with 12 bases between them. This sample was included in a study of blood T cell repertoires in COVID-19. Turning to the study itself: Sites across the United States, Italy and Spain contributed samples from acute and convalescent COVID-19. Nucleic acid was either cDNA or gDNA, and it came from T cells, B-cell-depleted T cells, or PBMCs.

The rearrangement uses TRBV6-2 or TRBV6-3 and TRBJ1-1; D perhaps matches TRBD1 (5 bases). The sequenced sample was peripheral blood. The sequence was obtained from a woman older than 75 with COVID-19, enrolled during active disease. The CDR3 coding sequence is TGTGCCAGCAGTTTTGGGACGGGGGCTGAAGCTTTCTTT. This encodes CASSFGTGAEAFF.